Below are 20 T cell receptor beta chains sequenced from a single sample in a study of cytomegalovirus exposure and HLA in healthy donors. The primer mix had 60 Vbeta and 13 Jbeta primers. Sequencing was performed with immunoSEQ multiplex PCR; in TCRdb, only in-frame clones are kept and a portion is missing. The repertoire consists of 90,000 to 100,000 clones, with about 72% occurring once and the leading ten covering around 19%. Sequencing was performed on PBMCs. These receptors originate from an older woman in good health and CMV-seropositive.

V gene TRBV19 combines with J gene TRBJ2-1; TRBD2 matches 7 bases. This CDR3 is built from 15 residues. J was trimmed by 2 bases and V by 5 bases; bases with no gene match: 6. Germline loops: CDR1 LNHDA, CDR2 SQIVND (reference sequence). CDR3 sequence reads: CASSRTRPPYNEQFF. The DNA of the CDR3 is TGTGCCAGTAGTCGGACTAGGCCCCCCTACAATGAGCAGTTCTTC. The full variable domain, with the rest looked up from reference TRBV19 and TRBJ2-1, is DGGITQSPKYLFRKEGQNVTLSCEQNLNHDAMYWYRQDPGQGLRLIYYSQIVNDFQKGDIAEGYSVSREKKESFPLTVTSAQKNPTAFYLCASSRTRPPYNEQFFGPGTRLTVL.

The V call is TRBV27, the J call TRBJ1-4; D is perhaps TRBD1 (6 bases). CDR1 is MNHEY and CDR2 is SMNVEV in the germline V gene (reference sequence). CDR3 length: 15 amino acids. Trimming left V 10 bases short and J 6 bases short, with 21 bases between. CDR3 sequence (DNA): TGTGCCACTACCCTCCGGGGGGGGCAGTATGAAAAACTGTTTTTT. This sequence encodes CATTLRGGQYEKLFF.

This rearrangement joins TRBV7-9 to TRBJ2-7, with TRBD1 matching 8 bases. Germline V gene sequence: CDR1 SEHNR, CDR2 FQNEAQ (reference sequence). V was pared by 5 bases and J by 5 bases, with 11 bases of the junction left unmatched. The CDR3 extends over 15 amino acids. The CDR3 region has the DNA TGTGCCAGCAGCCCAAGGACAGGGCCTGCAGACGAGCAGTACTTC. As protein: CASSPRTGPADEQYF. Supplemented by reference TRBV7-9 and TRBJ2-7, the full variable domain reads DTGVSQNPRHKITKRGQNVTFRCDPISEHNRLYWYRQTLGQGPEFLTYFQNEAQLEKSRLLSDRFSAERPKGSFSTLEIQRTEQGDSAMYLCASSPRTGPADEQYFGPGTRLTVT.

The genes are TRBV19 and TRBJ2-7; 10 bases align to TRBD1. The CDR3 runs 14 residues. With 2 bases clipped from V and 5 bases from J, the junction kept 3 bases outside the gene matches. From germline, CDR1 is LNHDA and CDR2 SQIVND (reference sequence). Here the CDR3 reads CASSIRDRGNEQYF. The CDR3 DNA follows: TGTGCCAGTAGTATACGGGACAGGGGAAACGAGCAGTACTTC.

V gene TRBV29-1 combines with J gene TRBJ2-3; no clear D gene. Germline-derived CDR1 and CDR2 are SQVTM and ANQGSEA. The length of the CDR3 is 11 residues. V was clipped by 7 bases and J by 5 bases, with 10 bases between them. CDR3 bases: TGCAGCGGGGCAACAAAAGATACGCAGTATTTT. It yields the protein CSGATKDTQYF.

This clone was recorded a few times. V is TRBV10-2 and J is TRBJ1-1, with TRBD1 as a possible D gene (6 bases). CDR1 is WSHSY and CDR2 is SAAADI in the germline V gene. V lost 4 bases to trimming and J lost 12 bases, with 21 bases between them. The CDR3 totals 14 residues. CDR3 coding DNA: TGCGCCAGCAGTGGCCAGGGGAGACTACCAGAACCTTTCTTT. It yields the protein CASSGQGRLPEPFF.

The J gene is TRBJ1-1, the V gene TRBV5-1, with D possibly matching TRBD1 (5 bases). Germline V gene data show CDR1 as SGHRS and CDR2 as YFSETQ. The V gene lost 4 bases and the J gene lost 10 bases, with 17 bases spanning the gap. The CDR3 runs to 13 residues. CDR3 loop: CASSDGTTEGAFF. In DNA form, the CDR3 reads TGCGCCAGCAGCGACGGGACTACAGAAGGAGCTTTCTTT.

The CDR3 loop is CASSEGLVNTGELFF. CDR3 DNA sequence: TGTGCCAGCAGTGAAGGACTAGTGAACACCGGGGAGCTGTTTTTT. The chain carries TRBV6-1 and TRBJ2-2; the D gene is possibly TRBD2 (6 bases). Germline assignment: CDR1 MNHNS and CDR2 SASEGT. The length of the CDR3 is 15 residues. V was cut by 1 base and J by 1 base, with 7 bases left in between.

The CDR3 region is CASSQESGTSGINEQFF. Written as DNA, the CDR3 is TGTGCCAGCAGCCAAGAATCCGGGACTAGCGGGATTAATGAGCAGTTCTTC. This chain links TRBV4-2 with TRBJ2-1; TRBD2 matches 13 bases. The CDR3 has 17 residues. Germline V gene data show CDR1 as LGHNA and CDR2 as YNFKEQ. After removal of 0 bases from V and 7 bases from J, the junction contained 6 bases not matched to a gene.

This sequence joins TRBV7-9 and TRBJ1-5; 7 bases are a match to TRBD1. The length of the CDR3 is 14 residues. CDR1 is SEHNR and CDR2 is FQNEAQ in the germline V gene (reference sequence). The J segment lost 1 base and the V segment lost 5 bases, leaving 2 bases of the junction unmatched. CDR3 protein: CASSPGGSNQPQHF. The CDR3 DNA sequence: TGTGCCAGCAGCCCAGGGGGAAGCAATCAGCCCCAGCATTTT.

The V gene is TRBV19, the J gene TRBJ2-4; 11 bases align to TRBD2. The length of the CDR3 is 14 residues. The V gene's germline CDR1 is LNHDA and CDR2 SQIVND (reference sequence). Germline trimming cut 4 bases from V and 9 bases from J; bases unmatched to any gene: 5. The CDR3, as DNA: TGTGCCAGTAGTAATAGCGGGAGGGCCAGCATTCAGTACTTC. It is translated as CASSNSGRASIQYF. Full variable domain (outside the CDR3, taken from reference TRBV19 and TRBJ2-4): DGGITQSPKYLFRKEGQNVTLSCEQNLNHDAMYWYRQDPGQGLRLIYYSQIVNDFQKGDIAEGYSVSREKKESFPLTVTSAQKNPTAFYLCASSNSGRASIQYFGAGTRLSVL.

A word on this clone: Mismatch with germline at one junction end may stem from a read error. The chain links TRBV4-1 to TRBJ1-2; D is uncertain. The CDR3 length is 14 residues. Looked up from germline, CDR1 is MGHRA and CDR2 is YSYEKL. The CDR3 spells CASSQDRGPYGYTF. CDR3 coding DNA: TGTGCCAGCAGCCAAGATCGAGGGCCTTATGGCTACACCTTC.

The table lists this clone with a few counts. This chain uses TRBV4-1 with TRBJ2-7; 7 bases agree with TRBD2. The CDR3 covers 14 residues. The J segment lost 6 bases and the V segment lost 0 bases, leaving 5 bases of the junction unmatched. The germline V gene encodes CDR1 MGHRA and CDR2 YSYEKL. CDR3 residues: CASSQEGLAAEQYF. In nucleotides, the CDR3 is TGCGCCAGCAGCCAAGAAGGGCTAGCGGCCGAGCAGTACTTC.

V is TRBV12-5 and J is TRBJ1-1; the match to TRBD1 covers 8 bases. The CDR3 loop spans 16 amino acids. V shed 1 base, J shed 0 bases, and the junction held 4 bases outside the gene matches. The germline CDR1 and CDR2 sequences are LGHNT and FRNRAP. CDR3: CASGLAGTGLNTEAFF. The CDR3 region has the DNA TGTGCTAGTGGTTTGGCCGGGACAGGATTGAACACTGAAGCTTTCTTT. Using reference TRBV12-5 and TRBJ1-1 for the parts outside the CDR3, the full variable domain is DARVTQTPRHKVTEMGQEVTMRCQPILGHNTVFWYRQTMMQGLELLAYFRNRAPLDDSGMPKDRFSAEMPDATLATLKIQPSEPRDSAVYFCASGLAGTGLNTEAFFGQGTRLTVV.

This chain joins TRBV6-1 and TRBJ2-1, with D perhaps TRBD1 (5 bases). Germline values: CDR1 MNHNS, CDR2 SASEGT. The germline V and J ends were trimmed by 4 bases and 4 bases, with 8 bases remaining between them. The CDR3 covers 13 residues. The CDR3 here is CASSAQEYNEQFF. In DNA, the CDR3 is TGTGCCAGCAGTGCACAGGAATACAATGAGCAGTTCTTC.

The chain carries TRBV2 and TRBJ1-6; D uncertain. Looked up from germline, CDR1 is SNHLY and CDR2 is FYNNEI. The CDR3 sequence is 13 residues long. V gave up 3 bases and J gave up 7 bases, with 7 bases separating them. Written as DNA, the CDR3 is TGTGCCAGCAGTGACAGAATCAATTCACCCCTCCACTTT. Protein: CASSDRINSPLHF.

This clone has just one count. The chain is built from TRBV27 and TRBJ2-7, with TRBD1 identical over 10 bases. V shed 5 bases, J shed 11 bases, and the junction held 15 bases outside the gene matches. CDR3 length: 15 residues. The germline V gene encodes CDR1 MNHEY and CDR2 SMNVEV (reference sequence). The chain's CDR3 is CASSRSPGQGRTEYF. The DNA for the CDR3 is TGTGCCAGCAGTCGTAGCCCGGGACAGGGGAGGACGGAGTACTTC.

The V gene is TRBV28, the J gene TRBJ1-5; maybe TRBD1 (5 bases). The CDR3 has 17 residues. The germline CDR1 and CDR2 sequences are MDHEN and SYDVKM. The V and J ends lost 3 bases and 3 bases respectively, with 18 bases between them. The CDR3 DNA is TGTGCCAGCAGTTTGTTGGGCTTCGACAGTTTCAATCAGCCCCAGCATTTT. Translated: CASSLLGFDSFNQPQHF.

The V and J genes are TRBV5-8 and TRBJ1-2, with 10 bases fitting TRBD1. Germline V CDR1 and CDR2: SGHTS, YDEGEE. CDR3 length: 15 amino acids. With 4 bases clipped from V and 7 bases from J, the junction kept 10 bases outside the gene matches. CDR3 nucleotide sequence: TGTGCCAGCAGCGACCGGGGACAGGGGTTTAGTGGCTACACCTTC. Its translation is CASSDRGQGFSGYTF.

The chain carries TRBV5-5 and TRBJ2-5; perhaps TRBD1 as D (6 bases). The ends were cut back, 5 bases at V and 5 bases at J, with 13 bases in the middle. This CDR3 comprises 13 residues. In germline, CDR1 is SGHKS, CDR2 YYEKEE (reference sequence). The CDR3 region has the DNA TGTGCCAGCAGACCGACAGGAAGGGAGACCCAGTACTTC. This gives the protein CASRPTGRETQYF.